The 10 T cell receptor beta chains below were found in one sample sequenced in a study of T cell clonality in common variable immunodeficiency. Study-wide findings and caveats: Reportedly, TCR beta sequences from common variable immunodeficiency showed fewer deletions and N-nucleotide insertions.

Measured with immunoSEQ multiplex PCR; TCRdb has only the in-frame clones, and not every one. The record shows fewer than 40,000 clones for this sample, with no singletons present. Antigens for these TCRs are unknown. Sequencing was carried out using peripheral blood mononuclear cells. The receptors come from a human donor with common variable immunodeficiency.

This clone was observed a handful of times. The read falls 3 residues short of the CDR3 end, and the missing part is taken from the germline J gene. The rearrangement joins TRBV30 to TRBJ1-5; a weak D match, TRBD1 (5 bases). The germline V and J ends were trimmed by 2 bases and 7 bases, with 21 bases remaining between them. CDR1 is GTSNPN and CDR2 is SVGIG in the germline V gene (reference sequence). This CDR3 is 16 amino acids long. The covered CDR3 bases are TGTGCCTGGAGTCCCCCTCGGGGGGAAAAAGGCCAGCCC. The encoded protein is CAWSPPRGEKGQP. The entire CDR3 protein reads CAWSPPRGEKGQPQHF.

This clone was found many times. Coverage ceases 3 residues before the CDR3 finishes, and the germline J gene fills in the end. The chain uses TRBV5-1 and TRBJ1-6; tentatively, D is TRBD1 (5 bases). Trimming pared 3 bases from V and 8 bases from J, leaving 18 bases between. Germline CDR1 and CDR2: SGHRS and YFSETQ. This CDR3 contains 16 residues. The CDR3 loop is CASSSGHVGRYSPLHF. The DNA read from the CDR3 is TGCGCCAGCAGCTCCGGACACGTTGGTCGTTATTCACCC.

This clone was found many times. The read terminates 3 residues before the CDR3 end, so the remaining end is supplied by the germline J gene. The chain recombines TRBV29-1 with TRBJ1-1; D is unclear. V was shortened by 1 base and J by 0 bases, with 6 bases between the two germline ends. The CDR3 covers 13 residues. Germline V gives CDR1 SQVTM, CDR2 ANQGSEA. CDR3 DNA (partial): TGCAGCGTTGAAGCGTCGGTGAACACTGAA. It specifies CSVEASVNTE. The CDR3 as a whole reads CSVEASVNTEAFF.

This clone turned up a few times. The read terminates 3 residues before the CDR3 end, so the remaining end is supplied by the germline J gene. V usage is TRBV19 and J usage is TRBJ2-5; D call uncertain. Looked up from germline, CDR1 is LNHDA and CDR2 is SQIVND (reference sequence). The V and J ends lost 1 base and 5 bases respectively, with 5 bases between them. The CDR3 totals 12 residues. CDR3 amino acids: CASSIAQETQYF. The part of the CDR3 DNA that was read is TGTGCCAGTAGTATAGCCCAGGAGACC.

This clone occurred a few times. The CDR3 end lies 3 residues beyond the end of the read and is filled in from the germline J gene. The rearrangement joins TRBV19 to TRBJ1-5; 9 bases fit TRBD1. The germline V gene encodes CDR1 LNHDA and CDR2 SQIVND (reference sequence). The CDR3 runs 14 residues. The trim removed 5 bases at V and 6 bases at J, leaving 5 bases unmatched. CDR3 bases read: TGTGCCAGTAGTCTAGGACAGGGGCCTCAGCCC. Protein sequence: CASSLGQGPQP. The entire CDR3 is CASSLGQGPQPQHF.

This clone has ten or more counts. Read data end 3 residues before the CDR3 end; the end is taken from the germline J gene. This sequence joins TRBV19 and TRBJ2-7; the D gene is possibly TRBD1 (5 bases). CDR3 length: 12 amino acids. Between the trimmed V and J ends, which lost 4 bases and 3 bases, there was a span of 7 bases. CDR1 is LNHDA, CDR2 SQIVND, per germline (reference sequence). The covered CDR3 bases are TGTGCCAGTAGTAGGGGCTTCTACGAG. Translation gives CASSRGFYE. The whole CDR3 sequence is CASSRGFYEQYF.

This clone was seen repeatedly, ten times or more. Read coverage stops 3 residues before the CDR3 terminus; the germline J gene supplies the remainder. This chain joins TRBV20-1 and TRBJ2-7; 9 bases align to TRBD1. This CDR3 is built from 15 residues. The junction had 7 bases not matched to a gene; V was cut back by 1 base and J by 3 bases. Germline loops: CDR1 DFQATT, CDR2 SNEGSKA (reference sequence). The CDR3 bases that were read are TGCAGTGCTAGAGGTAACCCGGGACAGGGCTACGAG. This codes for CSARGNPGQGYE. The whole CDR3 region reads CSARGNPGQGYEQYF.

Comment on this clone: With the read ending 3 residues before the CDR3 end, the germline J gene is used to fill in that end. The genes are TRBV30 and TRBJ1-5; D unresolved. Germline CDR1 and CDR2: GTSNPN and SVGIG (reference sequence). Trimming cost V 3 bases and J 1 base, with 7 bases left between them. CDR3 size: 13 residues. This CDR3 is CAWRSSSNQPQHF. The CDR3 DNA, read in part, is TGTGCCTGGAGATCTTCGAGCAATCAGCCC.

This clone showed up just a few times. The CDR3 end lies 3 residues beyond the end of the read and is filled in from the germline J gene. The chain combines TRBV30 with TRBJ1-1; a weak D match, TRBD1 (6 bases). With 0 bases removed from V and 3 bases from J, the gap between germline ends came to 17 bases. The CDR3 is 16 amino acids. CDR1 is GTSNPN and CDR2 is SVGIG in the germline V gene (reference sequence). The sequenced part of the CDR3 DNA is TGTGCCTGGAGTGTAGCCAGGGGCGCAAAGGACACTGAA. Translated: CAWSVARGAKDTE. In full, the CDR3 reads CAWSVARGAKDTEAFF.

The table lists this clone with many counts. The read terminates 3 residues before the CDR3 end, so the remaining end is supplied by the germline J gene. The genes are TRBV6-1 and TRBJ2-7; 7 bases map to TRBD1. J gave up 4 bases and V 3 bases, and 9 bases lay outside the gene matches. The CDR3 has 15 amino acids. Germline V gene data show CDR1 as MNHNS and CDR2 as SASEGT. The sequenced CDR3 bases are TGTGCCAGCAGTGACTTGATAGGGGGCGAGTACGAG. Translating gives CASSDLIGGEYE. In full, the CDR3 reads CASSDLIGGEYEQYF.